The 6 T cell receptor beta chains below come from one sample, sequenced in a study of blood T cells in healthy people across ages. The use of a sample-barcoded 5' primer and a J-beta primer mix characterized a second PCR of roughly 7 to 11 cycles. TCRdb re-called the 5' RACE reads with MiXCR, one entry per CDR3 protein. The sample lists about 640,000 distinct CDR3 sequences; about 30% were seen once. The sample consisted of blood. The receptor set was obtained from a woman of 80 years or more in good health.

Only one count was recorded for this clonotype. The rearrangement uses TRBV24-1 and TRBJ2-6, with D perhaps matching TRBD1 (6 bases). The V gene's germline CDR1 is KGHDR and CDR2 SFDVKD. The CDR3 runs to 16 residues. V was shortened by 6 bases and J by 0 bases, with 11 bases between the two germline ends. The CDR3 protein is CATSQTGSSGANVLTF. CDR3 DNA sequence: TGTGCCACCAGTCAGACAGGTTCCTCTGGGGCCAACGTCCTGACTTTC.

This clonotype was counted once. The CDR3 here is CSARPRQGKGLGSLYEQYF. The CDR3 coding sequence is TGCAGCGCCCGCCCCAGACAGGGTAAAGGACTTGGGTCCCTCTACGAGCAGTACTTC. This chain connects TRBV29-1 to TRBJ2-4; 7 bases map to TRBD1. Matching the DNA end better, TRBJ2-7 makes the J call doubtful. The CDR3 consists of 19 residues. The germline gives CDR1 SQVTM, CDR2 ANQGSEA.

This chain links TRBV30 with TRBJ1-4; D not certain. CDR1 and CDR2 (germline): GTSNPN, SVGIG (reference sequence). The CDR3 contains 12 residues. V was pared by 8 bases and J by 4 bases, with 11 bases between. As DNA, the CDR3 is TGTGCCCGCGGGTTTAGTAATGAAAAACTGTTTTTT. This gives the protein CARGFSNEKLFF.

This clonotype was seen a handful of times. The genes are TRBV4-3 and TRBJ2-2; perhaps TRBD1 as D (6 bases). This CDR3 spans 16 amino acids. From germline, CDR1 is LGHNA and CDR2 YSLEER. Trimming left V 0 bases short and J 8 bases short, with 16 bases between. CDR3 sequence reads: CASSQEGQGFGGELFF. The CDR3 DNA is TGCGCCAGCAGCCAAGAGGGTCAGGGGTTCGGTGGGGAGCTGTTTTTT.

This clonotype was detected ten times or more. The rearrangement links TRBV7-2 to TRBJ2-7; no definite D call. Germline assignment: CDR1 SGHTA and CDR2 FQGNSA. The CDR3 length is 11 residues. Deletions cut 2 bases from V and 3 bases from J, with 2 bases between. DNA for the CDR3: TGTGCCAGCAGCTTATACTACGAGCAGTACTTC. Its protein product is CASSLYYEQYF.

In this sample, this clonotype turned up many times. The rearrangement uses TRBV12-3 or TRBV12-4 and TRBJ1-2, with 7 bases that match TRBD1. This CDR3 comprises 13 residues. V was pared by 5 bases and J by 4 bases, with 4 bases of the junction left unmatched. The chain's CDR3 is CASSTWDSYGYTF. The CDR3 DNA is TGTGCCAGCAGTACTTGGGACAGCTATGGCTACACCTTC.